This T cell receptor beta chain was identified during a study of T-cell memory formation after mild COVID-19. In the study overall: The two donors had largely donor-specific TCR clusters. The study's findings and limits: Some SARS-CoV-2-responding clones were already detected in memory before infection.

Sample barcodes and UMIs were carried by the TCR alpha and TCR beta cDNA libraries that 5'RACE generated with constant-segment primers. MiXCR, applied by TCRdb to the 5' RACE reads, yields one record per CDR3 protein. The data contain roughly 160,000 distinct CDR3 sequences, roughly 13% of them singletons. V shed 5 bases, J shed 6 bases, and the junction held 10 bases outside the gene matches. The CDR3 spans 17 residues. Germline V lookup: CDR1 SGHTA, CDR2 FQGNSA. This clonotype showed up many times. Antigen unknown. The clonotype comes from a man between 18 and 35 years old who had mild COVID-19 (a few samples of this study predate the infection). Cell type and time point are not known. V usage is TRBV7-2 and J usage is TRBJ2-2; 12 bases map to TRBD2. Sample: PBMCs or a T cell subset sorted from them (not recorded which). CDR3 DNA: TGTGCCAGCAGCAAGTCCCATCTAGCGGGGGGGCCCGGGGAGCTGTTTTTT. Its translation is CASSKSHLAGGPGELFF.